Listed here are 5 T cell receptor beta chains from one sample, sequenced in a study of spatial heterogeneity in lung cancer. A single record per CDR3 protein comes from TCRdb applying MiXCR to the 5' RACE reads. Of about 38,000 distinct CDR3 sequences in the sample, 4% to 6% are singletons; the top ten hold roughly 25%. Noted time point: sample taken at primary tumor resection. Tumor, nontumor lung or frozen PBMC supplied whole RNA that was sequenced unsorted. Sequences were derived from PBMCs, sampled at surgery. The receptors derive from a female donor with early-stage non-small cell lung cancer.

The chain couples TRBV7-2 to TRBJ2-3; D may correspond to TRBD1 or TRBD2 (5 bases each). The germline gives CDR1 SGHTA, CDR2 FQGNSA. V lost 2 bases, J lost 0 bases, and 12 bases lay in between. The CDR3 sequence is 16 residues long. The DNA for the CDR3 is TGTGCCAGCAGCTTATGGGGGACGGGGAGCACAGATACGCAGTATTTT. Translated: CASSLWGTGSTDTQYF.

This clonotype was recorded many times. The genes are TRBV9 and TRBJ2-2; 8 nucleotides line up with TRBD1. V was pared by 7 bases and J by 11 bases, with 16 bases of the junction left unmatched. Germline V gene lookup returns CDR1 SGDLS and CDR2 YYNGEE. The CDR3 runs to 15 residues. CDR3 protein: CASAGQGRRPGELFF. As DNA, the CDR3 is TGTGCCAGCGCAGGACAGGGCCGACGGCCGGGCGAGCTGTTTTTT.

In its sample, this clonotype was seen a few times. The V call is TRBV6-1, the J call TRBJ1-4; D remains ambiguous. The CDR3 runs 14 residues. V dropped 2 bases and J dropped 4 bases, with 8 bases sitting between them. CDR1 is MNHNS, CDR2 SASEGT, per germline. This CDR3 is CASSEKVINEKLFF. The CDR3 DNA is TGTGCCAGCAGTGAAAAGGTGATTAATGAAAAACTGTTTTTT.

The CDR3 protein is CASSPVTATNEKLFF. CDR3 in DNA: TGCGCCAGCAGCCCCGTTACTGCAACTAATGAAAAACTGTTTTTT. The V and J genes are TRBV5-1 and TRBJ1-4; D is undetermined. The V gene's germline CDR1 is SGHRS and CDR2 YFSETQ. V was cut by 4 bases and J by 0 bases, with 10 bases left in between. This CDR3 has 15 amino acids.

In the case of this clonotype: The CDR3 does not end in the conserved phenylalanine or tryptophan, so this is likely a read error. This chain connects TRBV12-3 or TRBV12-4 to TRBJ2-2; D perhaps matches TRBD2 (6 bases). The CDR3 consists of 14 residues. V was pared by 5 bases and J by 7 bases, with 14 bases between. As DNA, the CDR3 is TGTGCCAGCAGTCCCTCCCGGACTATCGGGGAGCTGTTTTTA. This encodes CASSPSRTIGELFL.